Listed below are T cell receptor beta chains from one sample, sequenced in a study of OX40 agonist ivuxolimab in advanced cancers. Method: immunoSEQ multiplex PCR; TCRdb's copy keeps in-frame clones and lacks some. The table includes 55,000 to 70,000 clones, around 83% detected once. Sequenced material: CD4+ or CD8+ T cells sorted from blood, taken in a trial of the OX40 agonist ivuxolimab. All receptors come from an adult with an advanced solid tumor such as melanoma, head and neck, liver or kidney cancer. CDR3s include the opening cysteine and the closing phenylalanine or tryptophan. D genes are given only for firm matches. Not all rows give a size; the values are once, few, many and, for expanded clones, a class.

TRBV18	few	.	TRBJ2-2	TGTGCCAGCTCCCCACAGGCGATCATGAACACCGGGGAGCTGTTTTTT	CASSPQAIMNTGELFF
TRBV5-6	.	TRBD1	TRBJ1-2	TGTGCCAGCAGTTCCCAACAGGGGAACTATGGCTACACCTTC	CASSSQQGNYGYTF
TRBV19	.	TRBD1	TRBJ2-7	TGTGCCAGTAGTTCACTCCCCCAGACAGGGACGTACGAGCAGTACTTC	CASSSLPQTGTYEQYF
TRBV11-3	.	.	TRBJ2-5	TGTGCCAGCAGCCACCTTTTAGGAGAGACCCAGTACTTC	CASSHLLGETQYF
TRBV7-3	.	.	TRBJ2-5	TGTGCCAGCAGCTTGCTCGGGGGGCTATCGGTGCTGTCGGCTGAGGAGACCCAGTACTTC	CASSLLGGLSVLSAEETQYF
TRBV5-1	once	.	TRBJ1-2	TGCGCCAGCAGCTTGGGGGGGGCGACAGCCCTCTATGGCTACACCTTC	CASSLGGATALYGYTF
TRBV27	few	TRBD1	TRBJ1-6	TGTGCCAGCACCGTAGACAGGGGGCGCGGTTCACCCCTCCACTTT	CASTVDRGRGSPLHF
TRBV6-6	.	TRBD2	TRBJ2-5	TGTGCCAGCAGCCCGGGGGGGACAAAAGAGACCCAGTACTTC	CASSPGGTKETQYF
TRBV7-9	few	.	TRBJ1-2	TGTGCCAGCAGCTTATCTGGGGGTAGGGACTATGGCTACACCTTC	CASSLSGGRDYGYTF
TRBV7-2	once	TRBD2	TRBJ2-3	TGTGCCAGCGTACTAGCGGGAGATACGCAGTATTTT	CASVLAGDTQYF
TRBV4-2	few	TRBD2	TRBJ2-3	TGTGCCAGCAGCCAAGATTTAGCAGCGGGGGGCACAGATACGCAGTATTTT	CASSQDLAAGGTDTQYF
TRBV5-1	.	.	TRBJ1-3	TGCGCCAGCAGCTTAAACACGGGCTCTGGAAACACCATATATTTT	CASSLNTGSGNTIYF
TRBV11-2	.	.	TRBJ2-1	TGTGCCAGCAGCCCCGCCCATTGGTCCTACAATGAGCAGTTCTTC	CASSPAHWSYNEQFF
TRBV2	.	.	TRBJ2-7	TGTGCCAGCAGTGCCGAGCACCTCTACGAGCAGTACTTC	CASSAEHLYEQYF
TRBV14	.	.	TRBJ1-6	TGTGCCAGCAGCCAGAGGCAGGGAAGCTCCTATAATTCACCCCTCCACTTT	CASSQRQGSSYNSPLHF
TRBV28	.	.	TRBJ2-6	TGTGCCAGCAGTGGAGGCCCCACGGGGTCCGTCCTGACTTTC	CASSGGPTGSVLTF
TRBV7-3	.	TRBD1	TRBJ2-1	TGTGCCAGCAGCTTAATGCAGGGGGCCTACAATGAGCAGTTCTTC	CASSLMQGAYNEQFF
TRBV4-1	.	TRBD1	TRBJ2-7	TGCGCCAGCAGCCATATCCGGGACAGCCATTCCTACGAGCAGTACTTC	CASSHIRDSHSYEQYF
TRBV6-6	.	TRBD2	TRBJ2-3	TGTGCCAGCAGTCATAGCGGGGGGGCGACAGATACGCAGTATTTT	CASSHSGGATDTQYF
TRBV6-1	.	.	TRBJ1-2	TGTGCCAGCAACCCCTCCTGGGTGGGAGGCTACACCTTC	CASNPSWVGGYTF
TRBV14	many	TRBD2	TRBJ2-4	TGTGCCAGCAGCCCCAGGACTAGCGCCAAAAACATTCAGTACTTC	CASSPRTSAKNIQYF
TRBV5-4	.	TRBD1	TRBJ2-7	TGTGCCAGCAGCTTGCGGACAGGGAACTCCTACGAGCAGTACTTC	CASSLRTGNSYEQYF
TRBV6-6	.	.	TRBJ2-2	TGTGCCAGCAGTAAGCAGGGGCTCGGGGAGCTGTTTTTT	CASSKQGLGELFF
TRBV25-1	.	.	TRBJ2-6	TGTGCCAGCAGTCATTGGGGAGATGGACAAAGTCGGGCCAACGTCCTGACTTTC	CASSHWGDGQSRANVLTF
TRBV11-2	once	TRBD1	TRBJ1-2	TGTGCCAGCAGGGCGGACAGGGGAAACTATGGCTACACCTTC	CASRADRGNYGYTF
TRBV7-2	.	TRBD1	TRBJ1-2	TGTGCCAGCAGCTTAATGGGGACAGAGGACTACACCTTC	CASSLMGTEDYTF
TRBV10-3	.	TRBD1	TRBJ1-2	TGTGCCATCAGTGAGGGGACAGGGGGCGATGGCTACACCTTC	CAISEGTGGDGYTF
TRBV2	.	TRBD1	TRBJ1-4	TGTGCCAGCAGGGGGACAGATGCAACTAATGAAAAACTGTTTTTT	CASRGTDATNEKLFF
TRBV19	.	.	TRBJ2-6	TGTGCCAGTAGTCTGGGACATTCCTCTGGGGCCAACGTCCTGACTTTC	CASSLGHSSGANVLTF
TRBV4-2	.	TRBD2	TRBJ2-3	TGTGCCAGCAGCAGGACTAGCGGGGGGGCGGTAGATACGCAGTATTTT	CASSRTSGGAVDTQYF
TRBV28	.	.	TRBJ2-5	TGTGCCAGCAGTTCTGCCTCCGCCCCGGAGACCCAGTACTTC	CASSSASAPETQYF
TRBV10-3	.	.	TRBJ1-1	TGTGCCATCAGATACTCGGGACCGATGAACACTGAAGCTTTCTTT	CAIRYSGPMNTEAFF
TRBV7-2	.	.	TRBJ2-3	TGTGCCAGCAGCTTAGTAGCCTCCCAGCCGGGACTCACAGATACGCAGTATTTT	CASSLVASQPGLTDTQYF
TRBV27	.	TRBD2	TRBJ2-7	TGTGCCAGCGGAACGGAGAGGACTAGCGGGGGGGCCTACGAGCAGTACTTC	CASGTERTSGGAYEQYF
TRBV10-3	once	TRBD1	TRBJ2-6	TGTGCCACCGCGGGACAGGGGGCTTTAAGCTCTGGGGCCAACGTCCTGACTTTC	CATAGQGALSSGANVLTF
TRBV28	.	.	TRBJ1-6	TGTGCCAGCAGGTGGGGGGGGCAGGTTAATTCACCCCTCCACTTT	CASRWGGQVNSPLHF
TRBV7-7	.	.	TRBJ2-3	TGTGCTAGCAGCTTTAATCTGGACACAGATACGCAGTATTTT	CASSFNLDTDTQYF
TRBV19	.	.	TRBJ1-1	TGTGCCAGTAGTATACAGGAACACACTGAAGCTTTCTTT	CASSIQEHTEAFF
TRBV28	.	.	TRBJ2-1	TGTGCCAGCAGTTTACCCCAGGGCTCCTCCGATGAGCAGTTCTTC	CASSLPQGSSDEQFF
TRBV6-5	.	.	TRBJ1-1	TGTGCCAGCAGTTATAGGCAGAGGAACACTGAAGCTTTCTTT	CASSYRQRNTEAFF
TRBV30	.	.	TRBJ2-5	TGTGCCTGGAACCAGGGAGAAGGGGAAGAGACCCAGTACTTC	CAWNQGEGEETQYF
TRBV30	.	.	TRBJ1-1	TGTGCCTGGAGTGTATCCGGGGCGAGGGTAGCTTTCTTT	CAWSVSGARVAFF
TRBV4-3	.	.	TRBJ2-7	TGCGCCAGCAGCCGAGTTGGAGGGCGGGATAACGAGCAGTACTTC	CASSRVGGRDNEQYF
TRBV6-5	.	.	TRBJ2-1	TGTGCCAGCAGAGACGGAGCGGGCTCCTACAATGAGCAGTTCTTC	CASRDGAGSYNEQFF
TRBV5-8	.	TRBD1	TRBJ1-2	TGTGCCAGCAGCTCCCCCAGGGGGGATCTCTATGGCTACACCTTC	CASSSPRGDLYGYTF
TRBV2	.	.	TRBJ1-4	TGTGCCAGCTTAAGGGGTCCGCAGGCTAATGAAAAACTGTTTTTT	CASLRGPQANEKLFF
TRBV29-1	.	TRBD1	TRBJ2-5	TGCAGCGTTGGCGGACAGGGAAAGGAGACCCAGTACTTC	CSVGGQGKETQYF
TRBV6-4	.	.	TRBJ2-7	TGTGCCAGCAGTGACAAGGAGCCCTACTCCTACGAGCAGTACTTC	CASSDKEPYSYEQYF
TRBV27	.	.	TRBJ1-6	TGTGCCAGCAGCTCGACCCGGGTCCAGGCAGGGAATTCACCCCTCCACTTT	CASSSTRVQAGNSPLHF
TRBV2	.	.	TRBJ1-1	TGTGCCAGCAGCCCGGAACTCTTCTCGACTGAAGCTTTCTTT	CASSPELFSTEAFF
TRBV6-5	once	.	TRBJ1-5	TGTGCCAGCAGTTATAGGGGGGTAGGGAATCAGCCCCAGCATTTT	CASSYRGVGNQPQHF